Described below is a single T cell receptor beta chain sequence and its context. Germline assignment: CDR1 MNHEY and CDR2 SVGAGI. The CDR3 sequence is 14 residues long. Trimming took off 7 bases at V and 3 bases at J, with 15 bases between the two ends. In the authors' workflow: Reference gene primer amplification gave nucleated cell count estimates. TCRdb keeps only in-frame clones here, not all; method: immunoSEQ multiplex PCR. V, J and clone size are taken as reported in that table, and D and trimming were inferred from the DNA itself. The table includes about 82,000 clones, around 83% detected once. These data come from a study of blood T cell repertoires in COVID-19. Study-level information: From T cells, B-cell-depleted T cells, or PBMCs came the material, which was cDNA or gDNA.

The clonotype originates from a woman aged 60-70 years with acute or convalescent COVID-19. Sequencing used peripheral blood. The J gene is TRBJ1-2, the V gene TRBV6-5, with a tentative D call TRBD1 (5 bases). The CDR3 spells CASTSGGSDYGYTF. DNA of the CDR3: TGTGCCAGCACCTCGGGGGGTTCGGACTATGGCTACACCTTC.